The rows below give T cell receptor beta chains drawn from one sample of a study of early T cells in non-severe SARS-CoV-2 infection. Using its own MiXCR run on the 5' RACE reads, TCRdb lists one record per CDR3 protein. The data show some 87,000 distinct CDR3 sequences, roughly 13% seen once. Sequences were obtained from whole blood. The source of these receptors is an adult who was a healthcare worker with PCR-confirmed SARS-CoV-2 infection or an uninfected control (not recorded which). Both conserved end residues are part of each CDR3. Each record gives: clone size, J gene, V gene, D gene, CDR3 DNA, CDR3 protein. A D gene is named only where the DNA matches it firmly. Only some rows state a clone size, as once, few, many or a class for expanded clones.

>few|TRBJ2-7|TRBV6-6|NA
TGTGCCAGCAGTTACTCCCGGGTCTACTCCTACGAGCAGTACTTC
CASSYSRVYSYEQYF
>NA|TRBJ2-2|TRBV10-3|TRBD1
TGTGCCATCAGTGAGTCTCGGCCTGGACAGGGGAACACCGGGGAGCTGTTTTTT
CAISESRPGQGNTGELFF
>many|TRBJ1-1|TRBV11-2|NA
TGTGCCAGCACCCCCATGAGGGGCACTGAAGCTTTCTTT
CASTPMRGTEAFF
>NA|TRBJ2-1|TRBV6-5|TRBD2
TGTGCCAGCCGACCCCCACCGGGACTAGCGGGGGGGCCATCGTCGGTCTACAATGAGCAGTTCTTC
CASRPPPGLAGGPSSVYNEQFF
>many|TRBJ1-6|TRBV7-6|NA
TGTGCCAGCAGGGACCTTAGCTCCTATAATTCACCCCTCCACTTT
CASRDLSSYNSPLHF
>NA|TRBJ1-1|TRBV29-1|NA
TGCAGCGTTGATCAGTCGGTGACTGAAGCTTTCTTT
CSVDQSVTEAFF
>few|TRBJ1-6|TRBV27|NA
TGTGCCAGCAGTGCGAGGATTAGGGGAAGCTCCTATAATTCACCCCTCCACTTT
CASSARIRGSSYNSPLHF
>many|TRBJ2-7|TRBV5-6|NA
TGTGCCAGCAGCCCGGACTCTCGTACCGACGAGCAGTACTTC
CASSPDSRTDEQYF
>few|TRBJ2-1|TRBV4-3|NA
TGCGCCAGCAGTGATGGGGGCTACTACAATGAGCAGTTCTTC
CASSDGGYYNEQFF
>few|TRBJ2-3|TRBV10-1|NA
TGCGCCAGCAGTGAAACAGATACGCAGTATTTT
CASSETDTQYF
>NA|TRBJ2-5|TRBV6-1|NA
TGTGCCAGCAGGGCCCTGGAGACCCAGTACTTC
CASRALETQYF
>NA|TRBJ2-3|TRBV11-2|NA
TGTGCCAGCAGCCGTTCAGGGGTCACGGATACGCAGTATTTT
CASSRSGVTDTQYF
>NA|TRBJ2-1|TRBV15|TRBD2
TGTGCCACCAGCAGCCCAGAGGGAGGGGTTGAGCAGTTCTTC
CATSSPEGGVEQFF
>few|TRBJ2-5|TRBV5-1|NA
TGCGCCAGCAGCGGTGGACGGGCCTTGGAGACCCAGTACTTC
CASSGGRALETQYF
>many|TRBJ1-4|TRBV19|NA
TGTGCCAGTAGTATAGTTGGGACTAATGAAAAACTGTTTTTT
CASSIVGTNEKLFF